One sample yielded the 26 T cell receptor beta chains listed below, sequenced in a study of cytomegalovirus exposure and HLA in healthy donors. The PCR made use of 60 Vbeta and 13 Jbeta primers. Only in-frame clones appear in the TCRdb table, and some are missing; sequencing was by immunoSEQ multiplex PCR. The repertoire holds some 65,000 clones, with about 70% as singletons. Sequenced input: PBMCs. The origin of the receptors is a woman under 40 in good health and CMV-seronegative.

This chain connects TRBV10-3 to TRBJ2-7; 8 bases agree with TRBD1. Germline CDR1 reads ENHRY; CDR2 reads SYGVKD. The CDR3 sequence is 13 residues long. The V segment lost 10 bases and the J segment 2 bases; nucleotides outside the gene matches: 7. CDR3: CATTPGGAYEQYF. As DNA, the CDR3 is TGTGCCACGACCCCAGGGGGCGCCTACGAGCAGTACTTC.

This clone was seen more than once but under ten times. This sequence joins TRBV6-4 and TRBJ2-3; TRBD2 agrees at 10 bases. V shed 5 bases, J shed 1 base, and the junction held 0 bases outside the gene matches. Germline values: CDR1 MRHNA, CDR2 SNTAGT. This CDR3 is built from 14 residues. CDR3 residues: CASSTSGGTDTQYF. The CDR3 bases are TGTGCCAGCAGTACTAGCGGGGGCACAGATACGCAGTATTTT.

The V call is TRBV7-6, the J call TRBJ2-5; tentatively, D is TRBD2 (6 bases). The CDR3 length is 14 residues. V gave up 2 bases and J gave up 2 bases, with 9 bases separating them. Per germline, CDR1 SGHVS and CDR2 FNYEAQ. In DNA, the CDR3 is TGTGCCAGCAGCTTATTTAGCGGACAAGAGACCCAGTACTTC. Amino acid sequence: CASSLFSGQETQYF. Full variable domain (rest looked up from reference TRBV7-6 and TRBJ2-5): GAGVSQSPRYKVTKRGQDVALRCDPISGHVSLYWYRQALGQGPEFLTYFNYEAQQDKSGLPNDRFSAERPEGSISTLTIQRTEQRDSAMYRCASSLFSGQETQYFGPGTRLLVL.

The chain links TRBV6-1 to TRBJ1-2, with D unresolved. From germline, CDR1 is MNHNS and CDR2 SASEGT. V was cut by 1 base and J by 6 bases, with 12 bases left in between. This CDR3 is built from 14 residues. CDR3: CASSEDWQEDGYTF. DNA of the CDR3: TGTGCCAGCAGTGAAGATTGGCAGGAAGATGGCTACACCTTC.

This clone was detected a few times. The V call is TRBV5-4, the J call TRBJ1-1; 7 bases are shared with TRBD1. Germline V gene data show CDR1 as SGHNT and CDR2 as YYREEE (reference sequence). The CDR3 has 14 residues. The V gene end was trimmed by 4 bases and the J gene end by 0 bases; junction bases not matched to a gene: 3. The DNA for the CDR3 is TGTGCCAGCAGCCGGGACAGTATGAACACTGAAGCTTTCTTT. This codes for CASSRDSMNTEAFF.

The CDR3 region has the DNA TGTGCCAGCAGTGAGCGGGGGGTTGAGAATGAGCAGTTCTTC. This gives the protein CASSERGVENEQFF. The chain couples TRBV6-6 to TRBJ2-1; 9 nucleotides agree with TRBD2. The V gene's germline CDR1 is MNHNY and CDR2 SVGAGI (reference sequence). Trimming at V came to 5 bases and at J to 7 bases, leaving 6 bases not matched to a gene. There are 14 residues in the CDR3.

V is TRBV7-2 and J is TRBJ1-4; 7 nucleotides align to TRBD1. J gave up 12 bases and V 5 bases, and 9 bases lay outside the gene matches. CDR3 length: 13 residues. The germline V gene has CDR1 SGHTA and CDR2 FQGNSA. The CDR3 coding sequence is TGTGCCAGCAGCCCCGGACAGGCCACTGAACTGTTTTTT. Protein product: CASSPGQATELFF.

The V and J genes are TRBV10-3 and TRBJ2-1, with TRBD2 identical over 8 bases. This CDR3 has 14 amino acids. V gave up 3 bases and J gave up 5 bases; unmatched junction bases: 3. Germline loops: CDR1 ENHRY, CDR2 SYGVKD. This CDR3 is CAISDGRGDNEQFF. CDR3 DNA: TGTGCCATCAGTGATGGGCGGGGGGACAATGAGCAGTTCTTC.

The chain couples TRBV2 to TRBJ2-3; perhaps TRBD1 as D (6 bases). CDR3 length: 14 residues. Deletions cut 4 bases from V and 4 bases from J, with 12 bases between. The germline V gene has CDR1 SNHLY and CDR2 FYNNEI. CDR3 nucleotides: TGTGCCAGCAGTGGACAGGTGGGGCCAGATACGCAGTATTTT. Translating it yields CASSGQVGPDTQYF.

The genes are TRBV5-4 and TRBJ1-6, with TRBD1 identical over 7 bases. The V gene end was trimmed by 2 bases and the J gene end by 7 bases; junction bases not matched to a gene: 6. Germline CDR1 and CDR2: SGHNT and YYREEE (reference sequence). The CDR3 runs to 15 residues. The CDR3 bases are TGTGCCAGCAGCTTTACAGGGGATGGAAATTCACCCCTCCACTTT. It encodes CASSFTGDGNSPLHF. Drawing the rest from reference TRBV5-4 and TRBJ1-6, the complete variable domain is ETGVTQSPTHLIKTRGQQVTLRCSSQSGHNTVSWYQQALGQGPQFIFQYYREEENGRGNFPPRFSGLQFPNYSSELNVNALELDDSALYLCASSFTGDGNSPLHFGNGTRLTVT.

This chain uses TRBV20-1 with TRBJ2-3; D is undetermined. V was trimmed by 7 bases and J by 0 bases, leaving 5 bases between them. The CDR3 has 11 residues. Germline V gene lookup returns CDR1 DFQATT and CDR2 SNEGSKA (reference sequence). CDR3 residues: CSVTSTDTQYF. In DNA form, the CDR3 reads TGCAGTGTCACTAGCACAGATACGCAGTATTTT.

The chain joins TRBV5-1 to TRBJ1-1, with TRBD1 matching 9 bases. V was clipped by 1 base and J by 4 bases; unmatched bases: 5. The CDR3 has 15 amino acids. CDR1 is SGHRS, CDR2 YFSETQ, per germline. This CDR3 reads CASSLRTGDLTEAFF. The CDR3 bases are TGCGCCAGCAGCTTGCGGACAGGGGACCTCACTGAAGCTTTCTTT. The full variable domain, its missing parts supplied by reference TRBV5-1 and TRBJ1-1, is KAGVTQTPRYLIKTRGQQVTLSCSPISGHRSVSWYQQTPGQGLQFLFEYFSETQRNKGNFPGRFSGRQFSNSRSEMNVSTLELGDSALYLCASSLRTGDLTEAFFGQGTRLTVV.

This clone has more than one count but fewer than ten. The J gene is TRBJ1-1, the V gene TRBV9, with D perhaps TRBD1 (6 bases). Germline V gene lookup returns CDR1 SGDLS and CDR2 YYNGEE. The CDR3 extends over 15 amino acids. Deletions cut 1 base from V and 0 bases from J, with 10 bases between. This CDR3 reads CASSVRDTLNTEAFF. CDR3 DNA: TGTGCCAGCAGCGTACGGGACACCCTGAACACTGAAGCTTTCTTT.

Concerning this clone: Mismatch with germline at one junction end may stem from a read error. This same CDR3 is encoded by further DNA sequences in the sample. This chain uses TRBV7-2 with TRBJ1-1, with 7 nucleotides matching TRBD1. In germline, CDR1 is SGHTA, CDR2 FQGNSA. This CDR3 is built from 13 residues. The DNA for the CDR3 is TGTGCCAGCAGCTTACAGGGGGGCACTGAAGCTTTTTTT. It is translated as CASSLQGGTEAFF.

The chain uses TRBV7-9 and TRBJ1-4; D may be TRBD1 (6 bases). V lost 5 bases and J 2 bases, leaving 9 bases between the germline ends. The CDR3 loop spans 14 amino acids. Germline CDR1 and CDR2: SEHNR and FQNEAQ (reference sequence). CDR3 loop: CASSLRGTNEKLFF. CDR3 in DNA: TGTGCCAGCAGCCTGAGGGGGACTAATGAAAAACTGTTTTTT.

DNA for the CDR3: TGTGCCAGCAGTTTATATAGCAGGGCGAATCAGCCCCAGCATTTT. Protein: CASSLYSRANQPQHF. V and J are TRBV28 and TRBJ1-5; tentative D call: TRBD1 (5 bases). V was shortened by 1 base and J by 4 bases, with 11 bases between the two germline ends. Germline values: CDR1 MDHEN, CDR2 SYDVKM. This CDR3 has 15 amino acids.

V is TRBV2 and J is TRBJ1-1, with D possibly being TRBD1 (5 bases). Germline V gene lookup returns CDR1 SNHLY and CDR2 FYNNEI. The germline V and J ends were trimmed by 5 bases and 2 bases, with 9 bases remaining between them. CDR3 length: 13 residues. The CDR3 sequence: CASSRGFNTEAFF. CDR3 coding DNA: TGTGCCAGCAGTAGGGGTTTTAACACTGAAGCTTTCTTT. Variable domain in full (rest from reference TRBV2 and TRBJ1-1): EPEVTQTPSHQVTQMGQEVILRCVPISNHLYFYWYRQILGQKVEFLVSFYNNEISEKSEIFDDQFSVERPDGSNFTLKIRSTKLEDSAMYFCASSRGFNTEAFFGQGTRLTVV.

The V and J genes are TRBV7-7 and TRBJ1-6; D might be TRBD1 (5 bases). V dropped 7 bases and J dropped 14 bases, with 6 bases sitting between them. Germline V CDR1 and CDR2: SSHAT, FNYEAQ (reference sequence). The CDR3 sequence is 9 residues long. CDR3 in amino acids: CASKGALHF. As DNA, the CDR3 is TGTGCCAGCAAAGGGGCCCTCCACTTT.

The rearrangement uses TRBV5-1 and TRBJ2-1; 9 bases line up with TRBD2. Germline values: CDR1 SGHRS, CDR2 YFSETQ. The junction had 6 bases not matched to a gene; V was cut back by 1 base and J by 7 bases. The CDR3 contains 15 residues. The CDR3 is CASSLQAAGGNEQFF. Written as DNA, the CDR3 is TGCGCCAGCAGCTTGCAAGCGGCGGGAGGGAATGAGCAGTTCTTC.

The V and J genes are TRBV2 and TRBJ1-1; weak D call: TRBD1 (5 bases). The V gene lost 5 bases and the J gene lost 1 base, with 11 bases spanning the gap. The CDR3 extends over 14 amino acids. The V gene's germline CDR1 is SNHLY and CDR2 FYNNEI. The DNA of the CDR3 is TGTGCCAGCAGTACAGGTCAACGGAACACTGAAGCTTTCTTT. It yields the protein CASSTGQRNTEAFF. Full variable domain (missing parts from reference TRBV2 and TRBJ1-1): EPEVTQTPSHQVTQMGQEVILRCVPISNHLYFYWYRQILGQKVEFLVSFYNNEISEKSEIFDDQFSVERPDGSNFTLKIRSTKLEDSAMYFCASSTGQRNTEAFFGQGTRLTVV.

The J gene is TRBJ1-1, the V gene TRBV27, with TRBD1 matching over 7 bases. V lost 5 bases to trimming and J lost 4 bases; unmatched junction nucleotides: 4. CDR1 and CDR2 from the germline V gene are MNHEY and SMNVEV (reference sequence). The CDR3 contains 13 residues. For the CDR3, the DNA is TGTGCCAGCAGTACTGGGACAGTCACTGAAGCTTTCTTT. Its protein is CASSTGTVTEAFF.

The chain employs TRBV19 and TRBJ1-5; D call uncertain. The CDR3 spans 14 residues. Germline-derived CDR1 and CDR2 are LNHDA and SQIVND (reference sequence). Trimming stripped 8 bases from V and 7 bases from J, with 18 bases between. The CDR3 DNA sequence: TGTGCCAGTCAGCTTCGGGAGGGTTGGCAGCCCCAGCATTTT. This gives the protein CASQLREGWQPQHF.

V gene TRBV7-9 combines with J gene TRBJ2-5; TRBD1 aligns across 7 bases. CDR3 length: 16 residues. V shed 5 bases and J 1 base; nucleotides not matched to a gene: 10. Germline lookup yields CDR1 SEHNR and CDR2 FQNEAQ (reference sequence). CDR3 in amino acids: CASSRYGQDFQETQYF. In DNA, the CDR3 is TGTGCCAGCAGCCGTTACGGACAGGACTTCCAAGAGACCCAGTACTTC.

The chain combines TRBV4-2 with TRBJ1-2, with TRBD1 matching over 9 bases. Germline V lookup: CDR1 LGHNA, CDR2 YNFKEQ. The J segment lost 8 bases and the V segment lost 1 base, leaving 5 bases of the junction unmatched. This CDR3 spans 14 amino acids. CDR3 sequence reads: CASSQVGQGRGYTF. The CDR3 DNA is TGTGCCAGCAGCCAAGTCGGACAGGGGAGAGGCTACACCTTC.

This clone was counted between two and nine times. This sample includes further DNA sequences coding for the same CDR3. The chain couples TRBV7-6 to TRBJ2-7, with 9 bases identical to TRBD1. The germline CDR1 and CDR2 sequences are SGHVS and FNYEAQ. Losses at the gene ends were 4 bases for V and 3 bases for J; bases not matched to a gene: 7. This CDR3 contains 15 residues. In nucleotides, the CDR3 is TGTGCCAGCAGCTCAAGACAGGGGGACCTCTACGAGCAGTACTTC. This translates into CASSSRQGDLYEQYF.

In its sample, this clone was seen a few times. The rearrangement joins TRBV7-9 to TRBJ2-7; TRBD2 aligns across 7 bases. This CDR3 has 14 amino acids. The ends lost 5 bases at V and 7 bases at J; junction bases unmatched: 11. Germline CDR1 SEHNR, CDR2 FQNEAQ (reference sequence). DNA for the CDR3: TGTGCCAGCAGCCGCGGGGAGGGGTGGCGGGAGCAGTACTTC. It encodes CASSRGEGWREQYF. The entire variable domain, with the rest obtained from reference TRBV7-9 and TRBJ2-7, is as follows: DTGVSQNPRHKITKRGQNVTFRCDPISEHNRLYWYRQTLGQGPEFLTYFQNEAQLEKSRLLSDRFSAERPKGSFSTLEIQRTEQGDSAMYLCASSRGEGWREQYFGPGTRLTVT.